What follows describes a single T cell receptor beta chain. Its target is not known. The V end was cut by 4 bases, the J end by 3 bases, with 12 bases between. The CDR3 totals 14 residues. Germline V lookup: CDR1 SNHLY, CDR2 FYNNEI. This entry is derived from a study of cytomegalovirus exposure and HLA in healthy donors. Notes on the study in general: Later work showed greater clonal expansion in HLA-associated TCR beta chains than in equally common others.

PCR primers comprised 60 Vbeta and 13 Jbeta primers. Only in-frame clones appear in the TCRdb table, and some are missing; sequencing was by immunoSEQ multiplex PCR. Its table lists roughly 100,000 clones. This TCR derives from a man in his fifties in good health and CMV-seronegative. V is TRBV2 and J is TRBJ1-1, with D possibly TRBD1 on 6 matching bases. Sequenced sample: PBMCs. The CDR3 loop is CASSALSGDTEAFF. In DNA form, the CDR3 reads TGTGCCAGCAGTGCCCTATCAGGGGACACTGAAGCTTTCTTT.